The 26 T cell receptor beta chains below come from one sample, sequenced in a study of T cells in Graves' hyperthyroidism and ophthalmopathy. What was amplified from RNA transcripts were TCR beta CDR3 regions. TCR CDR3 regions were first amplified by RT-PCR with HTBI primers. From the multiplex PCR reads, TCRdb called clonotypes with MiXCR, one entry per CDR3 protein. The data show around 190,000 distinct CDR3 sequences, more than 15% seen once. Sample: blood. The receptors here all came from a woman aged 45-60 years with Graves' hyperthyroidism.

This clonotype was picked up many times. V and J are TRBV19 and TRBJ2-3, with 7 bases fitting TRBD1. The CDR3 is 15 residues long. Germline V gene lookup returns CDR1 LNHDA and CDR2 SQIVND (reference sequence). With V trimmed by 5 bases and J by 2 bases, 7 bases remained unmatched. CDR3 residues: CASSFTGAYTDTQYF. CDR3 coding DNA: TGTGCCAGTAGTTTCACAGGGGCCTACACAGATACGCAGTATTTT.

This clonotype showed up just a few times. This chain links TRBV20-1 with TRBJ2-5; 8 nucleotides agree with TRBD2. The J segment lost 4 bases and the V segment lost 2 bases, leaving 3 bases of the junction unmatched. The CDR3 length is 13 residues. Germline-derived CDR1 and CDR2 are DFQATT and SNEGSKA (reference sequence). For the CDR3, the DNA is TGCAGTGCTAGACGGGGGGGGAGAGAGACCCAGTACTTC. It is translated as CSARRGGRETQYF.

This clonotype was recorded many times. The V call is TRBV18, the J call TRBJ2-7, with 9 bases fitting TRBD1. V gave up 2 bases and J gave up 3 bases; unmatched junction bases: 2. Per germline, CDR1 KGHSH and CDR2 LQKENI. The CDR3 contains 14 residues. This CDR3 is CASSPGTGNYEQYF. The CDR3, as DNA: TGTGCCAGCTCACCAGGGACAGGGAACTACGAGCAGTACTTC.

This clonotype was detected ten times or more. V is TRBV28 and J is TRBJ2-5, with 9 nucleotides matching TRBD2. Unmatched junction bases numbered 16, after V lost 3 bases and J lost 5 bases. Germline-derived CDR1 and CDR2 are MDHEN and SYDVKM. The CDR3 is 18 residues long. The CDR3 DNA follows: TGTGCCAGCAGTTTCCCAGCGGGGGGAGGGGGGGGGCAGGAGACCCAGTACTTC. This sequence encodes CASSFPAGGGGGQETQYF.

This clonotype showed up many times. The genes are TRBV7-2 and TRBJ1-1; D is unresolved. Germline V gene lookup returns CDR1 SGHTA and CDR2 FQGNSA. CDR3 size: 13 residues. V shed 4 bases and J shed 5 bases, with 11 bases lying between them. CDR3 nucleotides: TGTGCCAGCAGCTCCCTCGGTGAAACTGAAGCTTTCTTT. It yields the protein CASSSLGETEAFF.

V usage is TRBV18 and J usage is TRBJ1-4, with a possible D match to TRBD1 (5 bases). The CDR3 contains 13 residues. The germline CDR1 and CDR2 sequences are KGHSH and LQKENI. V was clipped by 6 bases and J by 6 bases, with 11 bases between them. CDR3 residues: CASSMGQDEKLFF. Here the CDR3 DNA reads TGTGCCAGCTCTATGGGGCAAGATGAAAAACTGTTTTTT.

The table lists this clonotype with a count of one. The genes are TRBV11-2 and TRBJ2-1, with unresolved D. This CDR3 region has 13 residues. V lost 6 bases and J lost 12, with 18 bases in between. Germline values: CDR1 SGHAT, CDR2 FQNNGV. The chain's CDR3 is CASSPGPAEVQFF. CDR3 sequence (DNA): TGTGCCAGCAGTCCCGGCCCAGCCGAGGTGCAGTTCTTC.

This clonotype occurred many times. This sequence joins TRBV7-2 and TRBJ1-5, with D hard to call. The germline gives CDR1 SGHTA, CDR2 FQGNSA. The CDR3 loop spans 14 amino acids. The V end lost 2 bases, the J end lost 5 bases, and 10 bases lay between the germline ends. CDR3 nucleotides: TGTGCCAGCAGCTTAACCCTGAGGGATCAGCCCCAGCATTTT. It specifies CASSLTLRDQPQHF.

This clonotype turned up a few times. The chain combines TRBV6-1 with TRBJ2-3; D may be TRBD2 (6 bases). Germline-derived CDR1 and CDR2 are MNHNS and SASEGT. The CDR3 has 14 residues. Between the trimmed V and J ends, which lost 7 bases and 3 bases, there was a span of 14 bases. This CDR3 reads CASIFGGRTDTQYF. The CDR3, as DNA: TGTGCCAGCATATTCGGGGGTAGGACAGATACGCAGTATTTT.

Concerning this clonotype itself: A much larger clone is a single base away; this may be a read error. The V call is TRBV7-9, the J call TRBJ2-1; no clear D gene. The CDR3 is made up of 14 amino acids. Germline CDR1 SEHNR, CDR2 FQNEAQ (reference sequence). DNA for the CDR3: TGTGCCAGCAGTTCCATTAGCTCCTACAATGAGCAGTCCTTC. Residues: CASSSISSYNEQSF.

This clonotype was seen a handful of times. The gene calls are TRBV6-9 and TRBJ1-2, with a weak D call TRBD1 (5 bases). The CDR3 totals 13 residues. V was trimmed by 4 bases and J by 8 bases, leaving 14 bases between them. CDR1 is MNHGY, CDR2 SVAAGI, per germline. The CDR3 DNA sequence: TGTGCCAGCAGTTTCGTCGGGCAGGGAGGCTACACCTTC. It codes for CASSFVGQGGYTF.

This clonotype was picked up a small number of times. The gene calls are TRBV4-1 and TRBJ1-2, with no clear D. V lost 1 base, J lost 0 bases, and 9 bases lay in between. Germline V gene data show CDR1 as MGHRA and CDR2 as YSYEKL. This CDR3 comprises 15 residues. CDR3 bases: TGCGCCAGCAGCCAAGGAGCCCCTGCTAACTATGGCTACACCTTC. Translating it yields CASSQGAPANYGYTF.

At least ten counts were recorded for this clonotype. The V and J genes are TRBV20-1 and TRBJ1-2; D ambiguous. The V end was cut by 3 bases, the J end by 5 bases, with 10 bases between. CDR1 and CDR2 from the germline V gene are DFQATT and SNEGSKA (reference sequence). The CDR3 runs to 12 residues. The DNA of the CDR3 is TGCAGTGCTAGCGATACTGGATATGGCTACACCTTC. Translation gives CSASDTGYGYTF.

The sample holds many counts of this clonotype. The V and J genes are TRBV11-2 and TRBJ1-3; perhaps TRBD1 as D (5 bases). CDR1 and CDR2 from the germline V gene are SGHAT and FQNNGV. V was trimmed by 0 bases and J by 0 bases, leaving 6 bases between them. CDR3 size: 15 residues. The CDR3 is CASSLEGDSGNTIYF. Here the CDR3 DNA reads TGTGCCAGCAGCTTAGAGGGGGACTCTGGAAACACCATATATTTT.

This clonotype has ten or more counts. This chain connects TRBV6-2 or TRBV6-3 to TRBJ2-7; D not resolved. V lost 6 bases and J 2 bases, leaving 11 bases between the germline ends. The CDR3 totals 13 residues. Germline-derived CDR1 and CDR2 are MNHEY and SVGEGT. CDR3 protein: CASSPGRAYEQYF. The CDR3, as DNA: TGTGCCAGCAGCCCTGGACGGGCCTACGAGCAGTACTTC.

This clonotype appeared many times. V and J are TRBV6-2 or TRBV6-3 and TRBJ2-7; 7 nucleotides align to TRBD1. The CDR3 runs 16 residues. The V gene end was trimmed by 10 bases and the J gene end by 4 bases; junction bases not matched to a gene: 19. Per the germline V gene, CDR1 is MNHEY and CDR2 is SVGEGT. CDR3 loop: CANSSLGEGGTYEQYF. The CDR3 DNA follows: TGTGCCAACAGCTCCCTCGGCGAAGGGGGCACGTACGAGCAGTACTTC.

In its sample, this clonotype was seen many times. CDR3 sequence reads: CASSYQGAPNEKLFF. For the CDR3, the DNA is TGCGCCAGCAGCTATCAGGGGGCCCCGAATGAAAAACTGTTTTTT. This sequence joins TRBV5-1 and TRBJ1-4; 8 bases agree with TRBD1. CDR3 size: 15 residues. Trimming at V came to 3 bases and at J to 5 bases, leaving 6 bases not matched to a gene. Per germline, CDR1 SGHRS and CDR2 YFSETQ.

This clonotype has only a few counts. This sequence joins TRBV7-2 and TRBJ1-1; D gene unclear. V dropped 1 base and J dropped 4 bases, with 7 bases sitting between them. Germline values: CDR1 SGHTA, CDR2 FQGNSA. This CDR3 has 13 amino acids. The CDR3 region has the DNA TGTGCCAGCAGCTTAGTCTCCAGCACTGAAGCTTTCTTT. The encoded protein is CASSLVSSTEAFF. Combining the CDR3 with reference TRBV7-2 and TRBJ1-1 gives the whole variable domain GAGVSQSPSNKVTEKGKDVELRCDPISGHTALYWYRQSLGQGLEFLIYFQGNSAPDKSGLPSDRFSAERTGGSVSTLTIQRTQQEDSAVYLCASSLVSSTEAFFGQGTRLTVV.

The table lists this clonotype with many counts. The chain carries TRBV24-1 and TRBJ1-2, with a tentative D call TRBD1 (5 bases). Trimming left V 4 bases short and J 6 bases short, with 11 bases between. Looked up from germline, CDR1 is KGHDR and CDR2 is SFDVKD. This CDR3 has 13 residues. The CDR3 nucleotides read TGTGCCACCAGTGACCCAGGGTTCGATGGCTACACCTTC. Its translation is CATSDPGFDGYTF.

Here the CDR3 DNA reads TGTGCCAGCAGCCAAGATCTGGGGGAGGGCCCCGATGAGCAGTTCTTC. Its protein is CASSQDLGEGPDEQFF. This rearrangement joins TRBV3-1 to TRBJ2-1, with 7 bases matching TRBD2. The CDR3 length is 16 residues. Per germline, CDR1 LGHDT and CDR2 YNNKEL (reference sequence). The ends lost 0 bases at V and 8 bases at J; junction bases unmatched: 10.

This clonotype has ten or more counts. This chain joins TRBV13 and TRBJ2-7; 7 bases are a match to TRBD1. Per the germline V gene, CDR1 is PRHDT and CDR2 is FYEKMQ (reference sequence). The CDR3 covers 16 residues. Trimming removed 1 base from V and 0 bases from J; junction bases left unmatched: 6. Written as DNA, the CDR3 is TGTGCCAGCAGCTTAGATCTAGGGACAGACTCCTACGAGCAGTACTTC. Translated, it gives CASSLDLGTDSYEQYF.

This clonotype was seen repeatedly, ten times or more. The rearrangement links TRBV24-1 to TRBJ1-2; no clear D gene. Trimming cost V 7 bases and J 0 bases, with 8 bases left between them. This CDR3 has 13 residues. Germline-derived CDR1 and CDR2 are KGHDR and SFDVKD. CDR3 nucleotides: TGTGCCACCAGCTCCCCCTCTAACTATGGCTACACCTTC. Translating it yields CATSSPSNYGYTF.

V usage is TRBV7-8 and J usage is TRBJ2-2; D not resolved. The V and J ends lost 3 bases and 4 bases respectively, with 12 bases between them. CDR1 is SGHVS and CDR2 is FQNEAQ in the germline V gene. The CDR3 runs to 15 residues. CDR3 amino acids: CASSFQTTPTGELFF. CDR3 DNA: TGTGCCAGCAGCTTCCAGACAACCCCCACCGGGGAGCTGTTTTTT.

This clonotype was counted many times. CDR3 amino acids: CASSGDSAGGQPQHF. DNA for the CDR3: TGTGCCAGCAGCGGGGACTCCGCCGGGGGTCAGCCCCAGCATTTT. This chain connects TRBV2 to TRBJ1-5; tentatively, D is TRBD1 (5 bases). Trimming removed 6 bases at V and 6 bases at J, with 18 bases between. This CDR3 is built from 15 residues. Germline loops: CDR1 SNHLY, CDR2 FYNNEI.

The chain is built from TRBV18 and TRBJ2-3; 9 bases are a match to TRBD2. This CDR3 region has 15 residues. Germline loops: CDR1 KGHSH, CDR2 LQKENI. With 3 bases clipped from V and 4 bases from J, the junction kept 5 bases outside the gene matches. CDR3 coding DNA: TGTGCCAGCTCACCTGCGGGAGGGCCTTCAGATACGCAGTATTTT. This gives the protein CASSPAGGPSDTQYF.

Ten or more counts support this clonotype. The chain employs TRBV12-3 or TRBV12-4 and TRBJ1-5; D is undetermined. The V end lost 2 bases, the J end lost 1 base, and 6 bases lay between the germline ends. This CDR3 contains 14 residues. The CDR3 loop is CASSLWESNQPQHF. CDR3 sequence (DNA): TGTGCCAGCAGTTTATGGGAGAGCAATCAGCCCCAGCATTTT.